One TCR beta chain is described in this entry. No antigen is known for it. This entry belongs to a study of cytomegalovirus exposure and HLA in healthy donors. The PCR contained 60 Vbeta and 13 Jbeta primers. Measured with immunoSEQ multiplex PCR; TCRdb has only the in-frame clones, and not every one. The profile covers some 54,000 clones, with 73% appearing a single time and about 3.1% taken by the ten largest. Overall study findings and caveats: Evidence from a later analysis indicated that most CMV-associated TCR beta chains looked HLA-restricted. The study listed approximately 160 cytomegalovirus-associated TCR beta chains.

Donors sampled were nominally healthy, though unrecorded immune exposures were likely. V dropped 4 bases and J dropped 3; count of bases not matched to a gene: 4. The CDR3 length is 13 residues. The germline gives CDR1 SGHRS, CDR2 YFSETQ. The J gene is TRBJ2-7, the V gene TRBV5-1, with TRBD1 matching 7 bases. This sequence was found in a young man in good health and CMV-seronegative. The sample taken for sequencing was PBMCs. The CDR3 DNA follows: TGCGCCAGCAGCGTCAGGGGGTTCTACGAGCAGTACTTC. It yields the protein CASSVRGFYEQYF.